A single sample gave rise to the 19 T cell receptor beta chains below, sequenced in a study of PD-1 blockade in classical Hodgkin lymphoma. Time point indicated: cycle 4 day 1 (C4D1), after around six weeks of nivolumab. Following autologous stem cell transplantation, relapse occurred in every patient, and exposure to brentuximab vedotin varied. Some clones are missing from TCRdb's copy, which holds only in-frame ones; the method was immunoSEQ multiplex PCR. This table holds roughly 100,000 clones, approximately 90% found once. The sequencing here drew on peripheral blood mononuclear cells (PBMCs), taken before the fourth cycle of nivolumab. These TCRs come from a human donor with classical Hodgkin lymphoma.

V usage is TRBV2 and J usage is TRBJ2-2; D unresolved. The CDR3 length is 13 residues. The V end was cut by 3 bases, the J end by 7 bases, with 9 bases between. CDR1 is SNHLY and CDR2 is FYNNEI in the germline V gene. In DNA form, the CDR3 reads TGTGCCAGCAGTGAGCTCCCCATCGGGGAGCTGTTTTTT. Translation gives CASSELPIGELFF.

The chain combines TRBV19 with TRBJ1-3; 7 bases map to TRBD1. V lost 6 bases and J lost 4; bases outside the gene matches: 3. Germline V lookup: CDR1 LNHDA, CDR2 SQIVND (reference sequence). The CDR3 covers 13 residues. CDR3 sequence: CASRTGNGNTIYF. The CDR3 coding sequence is TGTGCCAGTAGGACAGGGAACGGAAACACCATATATTTT. The whole variable domain, filled in from reference TRBV19 and TRBJ1-3, reads DGGITQSPKYLFRKEGQNVTLSCEQNLNHDAMYWYRQDPGQGLRLIYYSQIVNDFQKGDIAEGYSVSREKKESFPLTVTSAQKNPTAFYLCASRTGNGNTIYFGEGSWLTVV.

This clone was seen only once. This chain connects TRBV28 to TRBJ1-5, with 7 bases aligning to TRBD1. This CDR3 region has 15 residues. After removal of 4 bases from V and 2 bases from J, the junction contained 5 bases not matched to a gene. Germline CDR1 is MDHEN and CDR2 is SYDVKM. The CDR3 bases are TGTGCCAGCAGTTCCCCAGGGACAGGCAATCAGCCCCAGCATTTT. This encodes CASSSPGTGNQPQHF.

The chain links TRBV4-1 to TRBJ1-2; 9 bases are a match to TRBD1. V gave up 0 bases and J gave up 4 bases; unmatched junction bases: 9. The length of the CDR3 is 17 residues. The germline gives CDR1 MGHRA, CDR2 YSYEKL. The CDR3 nucleotides are TGCGCCAGCAGCCAAGAGGCCCTGGACAGGGGAGCCTATGGCTACACCTTC. This encodes CASSQEALDRGAYGYTF.

The chain recombines TRBV18 with TRBJ1-2; D not resolved. The CDR3 is 12 amino acids. Germline V lookup: CDR1 KGHSH, CDR2 LQKENI. V lost 3 bases to trimming and J lost 7 bases, with 9 bases between them. The CDR3: CASSPGISGYTF. The CDR3 region has the DNA TGTGCCAGCTCACCGGGGATTAGTGGCTACACCTTC.

The chain joins TRBV5-1 to TRBJ2-7; D unclear. Germline-derived CDR1 and CDR2 are SGHRS and YFSETQ. The ends were cut back, 2 bases at V and 5 bases at J, with 5 bases in the middle. The CDR3 runs 11 residues. The CDR3: CASSFRDEQYF. The CDR3 coding sequence is TGCGCCAGCAGCTTCCGGGACGAGCAGTACTTC.

The chain couples TRBV9 to TRBJ2-3; 8 bases align to TRBD2. Germline V gene sequence: CDR1 SGDLS, CDR2 YYNGEE. Unmatched junction bases numbered 15, after V lost 4 bases and J lost 2 bases. This CDR3 has 18 amino acids. CDR3 DNA sequence: TGTGCCAGCAGCTCTCACGGGGGGGCGGTCTCCCCCACAGATACGCAGTATTTT. Translated: CASSSHGGAVSPTDTQYF.

The rearrangement links TRBV7-9 to TRBJ1-1; D unresolved. V dropped 0 bases and J dropped 0 bases, with 11 bases sitting between them. From germline, CDR1 is SEHNR and CDR2 FQNEAQ (reference sequence). This CDR3 spans 16 amino acids. The CDR3 region has the DNA TGTGCCAGCAGCTTAGCGCTTCGGTACATGAACACTGAAGCTTTCTTT. Amino acid sequence: CASSLALRYMNTEAFF. The full variable domain, with the rest looked up from reference TRBV7-9 and TRBJ1-1, is DTGVSQNPRHKITKRGQNVTFRCDPISEHNRLYWYRQTLGQGPEFLTYFQNEAQLEKSRLLSDRFSAERPKGSFSTLEIQRTEQGDSAMYLCASSLALRYMNTEAFFGQGTRLTVV.

This chain links TRBV13 with TRBJ1-2; D is undetermined. Trimming stripped 3 bases from V and 5 bases from J, with 7 bases between. Germline CDR1 reads PRHDT; CDR2 reads FYEKMQ (reference sequence). CDR3 size: 12 residues. CDR3 DNA sequence: TGTGCCAGCAGCTTGATGCGGTATGGCTACACCTTC. Translation: CASSLMRYGYTF.

V gene TRBV28 combines with J gene TRBJ1-1; D might be TRBD1 (5 bases). The germline V and J ends were trimmed by 7 bases and 9 bases, with 21 bases remaining between them. Germline CDR1 is MDHEN and CDR2 is SYDVKM. The CDR3 is made up of 14 amino acids. The CDR3 spells CASTTGARIGKAFF. DNA of the CDR3: TGTGCCAGCACCACTGGGGCCAGGATAGGAAAAGCTTTCTTT.

The V gene is TRBV10-1, the J gene TRBJ2-1; the match to TRBD2 covers 12 bases. The CDR3 spans 18 residues. V was clipped by 3 bases and J by 0 bases; unmatched bases: 6. Germline-derived CDR1 and CDR2 are WNHNN and SYGVQD (reference sequence). The CDR3 loop is CASSDGLAGLSSYNEQFF. The CDR3 DNA reads TGCGCCAGCAGTGACGGACTAGCGGGGTTGAGCTCCTACAATGAGCAGTTCTTC.

The chain recombines TRBV27 with TRBJ2-7; 10 bases map to TRBD1. V trimming: 6 bases; J trimming: 5 bases; junction bases outside the gene matches: 1. This CDR3 spans 12 amino acids. The germline V gene has CDR1 MNHEY and CDR2 SMNVEV (reference sequence). CDR3 nucleotide sequence: TGTGCCAGCAGAGGGACAGGGGACGAGCAGTACTTC. Translated, it gives CASRGTGDEQYF.

This chain connects TRBV6-1 to TRBJ2-3; perhaps TRBD2 as D (5 bases). CDR1 is MNHNS and CDR2 is SASEGT in the germline V gene. V gave up 4 bases and J gave up 1 base, with 9 bases separating them. The CDR3 covers 14 residues. The CDR3 region has the DNA TGTGCCAGCAGTGGCTCCGGGGGCACAGATACGCAGTATTTT. Amino acids: CASSGSGGTDTQYF.

The chain couples TRBV19 to TRBJ2-7; 15 bases match TRBD2. The V segment lost 6 bases and the J segment 2 bases; nucleotides outside the gene matches: 5. Germline loops: CDR1 LNHDA, CDR2 SQIVND (reference sequence). The CDR3 length is 16 residues. In DNA, the CDR3 is TGTGCCAGTAGCCCGGGACTAGCGGGAGGTACCTACGAGCAGTACTTC. Translated: CASSPGLAGGTYEQYF.

The V call is TRBV4-2, the J call TRBJ1-1, with 7 bases aligning to TRBD1. Trimming removed 1 base from V and 6 bases from J; junction bases left unmatched: 5. Germline CDR1 is LGHNA and CDR2 is YNFKEQ. The CDR3 covers 14 residues. CDR3 DNA: TGTGCCAGCAGCCAAGTTGGACAGGTTTCTGAAGCTTTCTTT. The encoded protein is CASSQVGQVSEAFF.

V gene TRBV6-5 combines with J gene TRBJ1-2; TRBD1 matches 8 bases. CDR3 length: 15 residues. V shed 1 base and J 5 bases; nucleotides not matched to a gene: 6. The germline V gene encodes CDR1 MNHEY and CDR2 SVGAGI. The CDR3 reads CASSYYQDREYGYTF. The CDR3 coding sequence is TGTGCCAGCAGTTACTATCAGGACAGGGAATATGGCTACACCTTC.

This clone has a single count. The CDR3 DNA sequence: TGCGCCAGCAGCTTGGAGGTGGCGGGGCACCACGAGCAGTACTTC. Its protein product is CASSLEVAGHHEQYF. The chain employs TRBV5-1 and TRBJ2-7; TRBD2 might be the D (6 bases). Germline V CDR1 and CDR2: SGHRS, YFSETQ. V was pared by 0 bases and J by 5 bases, with 15 bases between. This CDR3 contains 15 residues. Full variable domain (remainder filled in from reference TRBV5-1 and TRBJ2-7): KAGVTQTPRYLIKTRGQQVTLSCSPISGHRSVSWYQQTPGQGLQFLFEYFSETQRNKGNFPGRFSGRQFSNSRSEMNVSTLELGDSALYLCASSLEVAGHHEQYFGPGTRLTVT.

The chain is built from TRBV18 and TRBJ2-3, with D tentatively TRBD2 (6 bases). This CDR3 region has 16 residues. Trimming cost V 0 bases and J 7 bases, with 17 bases left between them. Germline V lookup: CDR1 KGHSH, CDR2 LQKENI. CDR3 DNA: TGTGCCAGCTCACCACCTGGAAATCAACGGGGGAATACGCAGTATTTT. It encodes CASSPPGNQRGNTQYF.

The chain has TRBV28 and TRBJ1-4; D ambiguous. Looked up from germline, CDR1 is MDHEN and CDR2 is SYDVKM. The CDR3 runs 14 residues. Trimming stripped 5 bases from V and 10 bases from J, with 17 bases between. Here the CDR3 DNA reads TGTGCCAGCAGTGAGGCTGACATGGATGGAAAACTGTTTTTT. Encoded protein: CASSEADMDGKLFF.